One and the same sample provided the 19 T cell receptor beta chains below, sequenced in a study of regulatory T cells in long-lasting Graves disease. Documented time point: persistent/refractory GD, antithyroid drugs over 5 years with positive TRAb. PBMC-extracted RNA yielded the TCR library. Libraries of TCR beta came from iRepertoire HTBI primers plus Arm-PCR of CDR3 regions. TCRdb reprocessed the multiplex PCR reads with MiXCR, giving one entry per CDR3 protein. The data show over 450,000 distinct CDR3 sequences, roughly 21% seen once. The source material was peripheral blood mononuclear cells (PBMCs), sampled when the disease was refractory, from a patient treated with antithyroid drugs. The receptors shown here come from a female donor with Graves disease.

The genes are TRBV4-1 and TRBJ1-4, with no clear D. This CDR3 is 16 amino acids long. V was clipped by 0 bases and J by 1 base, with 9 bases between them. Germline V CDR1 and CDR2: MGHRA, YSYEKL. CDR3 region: CASSQDQMGTNEKLFF. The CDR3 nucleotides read TGCGCCAGCAGCCAAGATCAGATGGGAACTAATGAAAAACTGTTTTTT.

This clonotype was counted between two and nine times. CDR3 in DNA: TGTGCCAGCAGTACTGTCGGGACAGGGCCCACCATAAGTCCCTACGAGCAGTACTTC. The encoded protein is CASSTVGTGPTISPYEQYF. The chain uses TRBV27 and TRBJ2-7, with 9 bases matching TRBD1. The CDR3 has 19 residues. Germline V gives CDR1 MNHEY, CDR2 SMNVEV (reference sequence). With V trimmed by 5 bases and J by 2 bases, 19 bases remained unmatched.

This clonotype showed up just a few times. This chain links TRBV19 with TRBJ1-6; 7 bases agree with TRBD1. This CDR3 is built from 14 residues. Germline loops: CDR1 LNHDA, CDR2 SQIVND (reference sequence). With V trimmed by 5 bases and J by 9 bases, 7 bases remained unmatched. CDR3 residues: CASSSTDRVSPLHF. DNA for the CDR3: TGTGCCAGTAGTTCGACCGACAGGGTTTCACCCCTCCACTTT.

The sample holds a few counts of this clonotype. As DNA, the CDR3 is TGTGCCAGCAGCAATTTAGAGGGAAATCAGCCCCAGCATTTT. Its translation: CASSNLEGNQPQHF. The chain combines TRBV6-2 or TRBV6-3 with TRBJ1-5; D unclear. This CDR3 region has 14 residues. Germline lookup yields CDR1 MNHEY and CDR2 SVGEGT. V lost 6 bases, J lost 4 bases, and 13 bases lay in between.

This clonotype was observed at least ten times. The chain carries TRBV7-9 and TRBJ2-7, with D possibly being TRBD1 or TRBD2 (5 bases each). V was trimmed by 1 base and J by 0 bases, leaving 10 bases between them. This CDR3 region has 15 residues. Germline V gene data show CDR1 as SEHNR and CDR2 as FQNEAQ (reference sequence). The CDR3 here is CASSLEAGSSYEQYF. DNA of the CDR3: TGTGCCAGCAGCTTAGAGGCAGGGAGCTCCTACGAGCAGTACTTC.

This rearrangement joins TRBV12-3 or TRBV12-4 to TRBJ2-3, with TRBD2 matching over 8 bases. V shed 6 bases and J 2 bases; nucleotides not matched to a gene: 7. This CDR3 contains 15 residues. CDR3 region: CASRDQREFTDTQYF. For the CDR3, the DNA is TGTGCCAGCAGGGACCAGCGGGAGTTCACAGATACGCAGTATTTT.

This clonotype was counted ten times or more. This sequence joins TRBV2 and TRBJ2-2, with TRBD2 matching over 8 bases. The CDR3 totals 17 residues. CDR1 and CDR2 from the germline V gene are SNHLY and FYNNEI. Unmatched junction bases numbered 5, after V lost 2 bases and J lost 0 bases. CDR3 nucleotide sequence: TGTGCCAGCAGTGAATCTGGACTAGCAGCGAACACCGGGGAGCTGTTTTTT. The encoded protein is CASSESGLAANTGELFF.

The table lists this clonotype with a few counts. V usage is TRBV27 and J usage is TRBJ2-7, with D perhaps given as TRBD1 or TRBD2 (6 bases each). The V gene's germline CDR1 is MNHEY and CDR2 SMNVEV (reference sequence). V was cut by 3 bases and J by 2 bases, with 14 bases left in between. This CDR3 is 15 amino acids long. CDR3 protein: CASSFVGGAAYEQYF. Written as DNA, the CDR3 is TGTGCCAGCAGTTTTGTGGGGGGCGCGGCCTACGAGCAGTACTTC.

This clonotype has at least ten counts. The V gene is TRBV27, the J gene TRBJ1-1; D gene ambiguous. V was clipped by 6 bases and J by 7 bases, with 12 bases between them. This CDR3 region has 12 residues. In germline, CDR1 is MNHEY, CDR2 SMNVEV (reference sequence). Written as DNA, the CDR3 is TGTGCCAGCAGGGAAAAGGGAGGTGAAGCTTTCTTT. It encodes CASREKGGEAFF.

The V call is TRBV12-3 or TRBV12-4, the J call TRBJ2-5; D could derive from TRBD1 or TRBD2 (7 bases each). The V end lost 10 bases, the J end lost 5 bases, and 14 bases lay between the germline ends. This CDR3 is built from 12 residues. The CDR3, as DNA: TGTGCCACCGACAGGGAGGGGGAGACCCAGTACTTC. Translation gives CATDREGETQYF.

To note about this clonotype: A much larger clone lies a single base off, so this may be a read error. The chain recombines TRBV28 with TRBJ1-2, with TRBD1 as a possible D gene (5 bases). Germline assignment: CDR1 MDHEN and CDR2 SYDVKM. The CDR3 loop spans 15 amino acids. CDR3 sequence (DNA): TGTGCCAGCAGTTTGCGGGGGGTGGTTAACTATGGCTACAACTTC. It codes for CASSLRGVVNYGYNF.

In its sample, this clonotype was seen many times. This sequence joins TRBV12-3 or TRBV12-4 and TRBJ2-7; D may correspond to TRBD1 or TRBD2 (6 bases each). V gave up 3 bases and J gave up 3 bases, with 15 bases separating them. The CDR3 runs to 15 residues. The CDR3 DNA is TGTGCCAGCAGTTTTGACCCGGGGGCAGTCTACGAGCAGTACTTC. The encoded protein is CASSFDPGAVYEQYF.

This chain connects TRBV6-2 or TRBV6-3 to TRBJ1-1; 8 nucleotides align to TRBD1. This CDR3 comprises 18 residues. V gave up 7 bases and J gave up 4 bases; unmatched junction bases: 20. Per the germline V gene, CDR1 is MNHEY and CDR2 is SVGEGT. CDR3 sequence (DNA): TGTGCCAGCACTTTCAGGGGGGTCAGGGGGCACATGAGCACTGAAGCTTTCTTT. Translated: CASTFRGVRGHMSTEAFF.

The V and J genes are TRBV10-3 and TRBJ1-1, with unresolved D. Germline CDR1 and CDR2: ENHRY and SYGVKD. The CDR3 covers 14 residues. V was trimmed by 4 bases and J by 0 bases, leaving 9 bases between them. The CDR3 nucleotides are TGTGCCATCAGTGGTGGAGACATGAACACTGAAGCTTTCTTT. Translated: CAISGGDMNTEAFF.

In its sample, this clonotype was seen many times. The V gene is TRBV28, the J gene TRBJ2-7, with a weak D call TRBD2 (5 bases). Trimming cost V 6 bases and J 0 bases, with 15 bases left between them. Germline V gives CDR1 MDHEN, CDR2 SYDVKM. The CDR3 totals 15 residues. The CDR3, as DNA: TGTGCCAGCAGCCAAACGGGATCCCCCTCCTACGAGCAGTACTTC. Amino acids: CASSQTGSPSYEQYF.

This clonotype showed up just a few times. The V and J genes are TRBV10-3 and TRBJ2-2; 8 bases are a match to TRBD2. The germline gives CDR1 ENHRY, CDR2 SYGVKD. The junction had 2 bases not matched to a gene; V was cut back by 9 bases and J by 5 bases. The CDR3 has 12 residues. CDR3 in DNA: TGTGCCATAGCGGGAGCAACCGGGGAGCTGTTTTTT. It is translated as CAIAGATGELFF.

CDR3 DNA sequence: TGCAGTGCTAGCGGGAGCTCCTACAATGAGCAGTTCTTC. As protein: CSASGSSYNEQFF. The rearrangement links TRBV20-1 to TRBJ2-1; the D gene is possibly TRBD2 (6 bases). V lost 3 bases to trimming and J lost 0 bases, with 6 bases between them. Germline lookup yields CDR1 DFQATT and CDR2 SNEGSKA (reference sequence). The CDR3 spans 13 residues.

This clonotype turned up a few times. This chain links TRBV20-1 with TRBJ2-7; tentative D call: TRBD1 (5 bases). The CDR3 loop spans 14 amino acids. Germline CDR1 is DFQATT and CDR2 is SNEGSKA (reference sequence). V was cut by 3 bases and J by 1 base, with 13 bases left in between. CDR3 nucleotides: TGCAGTGCTAGCCGGGCTGGGGCGTCCTACGAGCAGTACTTC. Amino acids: CSASRAGASYEQYF.

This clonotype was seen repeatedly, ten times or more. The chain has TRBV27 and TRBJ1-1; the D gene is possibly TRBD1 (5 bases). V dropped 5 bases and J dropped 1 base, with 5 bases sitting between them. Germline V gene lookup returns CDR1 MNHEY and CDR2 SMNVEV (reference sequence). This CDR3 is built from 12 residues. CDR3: CASSTGNTEAFF. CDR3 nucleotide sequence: TGTGCCAGCAGTACAGGGAACACTGAAGCTTTCTTT.